This entry describes one T cell receptor (beta chain). Authors' data handling: Out-of-frame sequences were removed, leaving 2,204,828 distinct TCRbeta sequences. The assay was immunoSEQ multiplex PCR, and TCRdb's table has in-frame clones only and misses some. D and trimming were read from the DNA, whereas the V and J calls and clone size are those reported in that table. The sample includes under 35,000 clones, about 76% of them seen just once. The entry originates in a study of memory CD4+ T cells and cytomegalovirus serostatus. Study overall: Of the healthy Belgian adults, several were CMV seropositive and 20 to 30 seronegative.

The sort gate was single viable CD3+CD4+CD8-CD45RO+ cells for memory CD4+ T cells. Trimming stripped 0 bases from V and 6 bases from J, with 9 bases between. CDR1 SGDLS and CDR2 YYNGEE come from the germline V gene. The CDR3 sequence is 14 residues long. The TCR comes from an adult in good health and CMV-seronegative. The V gene is TRBV9, the J gene TRBJ2-2; tentative D call: TRBD2 (6 bases). The specimen was memory CD4+ T cells from blood. The CDR3 sequence is CASSVGREAGELFF. The CDR3 nucleotides read TGTGCCAGCAGCGTAGGCAGGGAGGCCGGGGAGCTGTTTTTT.